One and the same sample provided the 16 T cell receptor beta chains below, sequenced in a study of blood T cell repertoires in COVID-19. Profiled with immunoSEQ multiplex PCR; TCRdb holds only in-frame clones, not every one. The sample includes 160,000 or so clones, around 80% of them seen just once. Source material: PBMCs or T cells enriched from blood (not recorded which). These receptors were taken from a man aged 35 to 55 who had recovered from COVID-19.

The chain combines TRBV3-1 (or the pseudogene TRBV3-2) with TRBJ1-2; TRBD1 agrees at 9 bases. The junction had 9 bases not matched to a gene; V was cut back by 2 bases and J by 8 bases. This CDR3 has 15 amino acids. The germline V gene encodes CDR1 LGHDT and CDR2 YNNKEL (reference sequence). Written as DNA, the CDR3 is TGTGCCAGCAGCCAAATTCCACAGGGGGCAGGGGGCTACACCTTC. Its protein product is CASSQIPQGAGGYTF.

This chain links TRBV15 with TRBJ2-5; weak D call: TRBD1 (8 bases). V was pared by 2 bases and J by 5 bases, with 15 bases between. The CDR3 runs 15 residues. Germline V CDR1 and CDR2: LNHNV, YYDKDF (reference sequence). CDR3 in amino acids: CATSRNRGGEETQYF. In DNA form, the CDR3 reads TGTGCCACCAGCAGAAACAGGGGGGGTGAGGAGACCCAGTACTTC.

This clone was found a few times. The V and J genes are TRBV27 and TRBJ1-2, with TRBD1 as a possible D gene (6 bases). Germline lookup yields CDR1 MNHEY and CDR2 SMNVEV (reference sequence). Between the trimmed V and J ends, which lost 8 bases and 0 bases, there was a span of 13 bases. This CDR3 contains 14 residues. The CDR3 loop reads CASGGTSSNYGYTF. The CDR3, as DNA: TGTGCCAGCGGTGGGACATCCTCTAACTATGGCTACACCTTC.

V usage is TRBV6-2 or TRBV6-3 and J usage is TRBJ2-3; unclear D gene. Germline CDR1 and CDR2: MNHEY and SVGEGT. The CDR3 length is 14 residues. V lost 2 bases and J lost 0, with 6 bases in between. This chain's CDR3 is CASSYSTSTDTQYF. CDR3 nucleotide sequence: TGTGCCAGCAGTTACAGTACTAGCACAGATACGCAGTATTTT.

The gene calls are TRBV7-3 and TRBJ1-1, with 10 bases fitting TRBD1. The junction had 3 bases not matched to a gene; V was cut back by 5 bases and J by 6 bases. Germline-derived CDR1 and CDR2 are SGHTA and FQGTGA. The CDR3 is made up of 13 amino acids. The CDR3 spells CASSPGTGAEAFF. Here the CDR3 DNA reads TGTGCCAGCAGCCCGGGGACAGGGGCTGAAGCTTTCTTT. Full variable domain (missing parts from reference TRBV7-3 and TRBJ1-1): GAGVSQTPSNKVTEKGKYVELRCDPISGHTALYWYRQSLGQGPEFLIYFQGTGAADDSGLPNDRFFAVRPEGSVSTLKIQRTERGDSAVYLCASSPGTGAEAFFGQGTRLTVV.

This clone was picked up a small number of times. The chain recombines TRBV19 with TRBJ1-2; 7 nucleotides line up with TRBD1. The germline gives CDR1 LNHDA, CDR2 SQIVND (reference sequence). CDR3 size: 14 residues. The trim removed 6 bases at V and 8 bases at J, leaving 12 bases unmatched. The CDR3 DNA reads as TGTGCCAGTAGGACAGGGATATTCGGGGACGGCTACACCTTC. This encodes CASRTGIFGDGYTF.

This sequence joins TRBV24-1 and TRBJ1-1; maybe TRBD1 (6 bases). Trimming shortened V by 9 bases and J by 4 bases, and 17 bases separated the two germline ends. The CDR3 sequence is 14 residues long. Per the germline V gene, CDR1 is KGHDR and CDR2 is SFDVKD. Here the CDR3 reads CATRAWTDSTEAFF. The CDR3 nucleotides are TGTGCCACCCGAGCTTGGACAGACAGCACTGAAGCTTTCTTT.

CDR3 nucleotides: TGCAGCGGGGGGACAGGGGGCTGGAACACCTTC. Translation: CSGGTGGWNTF. This chain uses TRBV29-1 with TRBJ1-2; 12 positions match TRBD1. Germline V gene sequence: CDR1 SQVTM, CDR2 ANQGSEA. Germline trimming cut 7 bases from V and 12 bases from J; bases unmatched to any gene: 6. This CDR3 is 11 amino acids long.

CDR3 sequence: CASSLGRWVNTEAFF. In DNA form, the CDR3 reads TGTGCCAGCAGCTTAGGGAGGTGGGTGAACACTGAAGCTTTCTTT. This chain uses TRBV11-2 with TRBJ1-1; D remains unclear. V was clipped by 1 base and J by 0 bases, with 9 bases between them. The CDR3 consists of 15 residues. Germline V gene data show CDR1 as SGHAT and CDR2 as FQNNGV. Variable domain in full (rest from reference TRBV11-2 and TRBJ1-1): EAGVAQSPRYKIIEKRQSVAFWCNPISGHATLYWYQQILGQGPKLLIQFQNNGVVDDSQLPKDRFSAERLKGVDSTLKIQPAKLEDSAVYLCASSLGRWVNTEAFFGQGTRLTVV.

The rearrangement joins TRBV15 to TRBJ1-4; D unresolved. The CDR3 has 17 residues. The germline V gene encodes CDR1 LNHNV and CDR2 YYDKDF (reference sequence). The ends were cut back, 1 base at V and 4 bases at J, with 16 bases in the middle. The chain's CDR3 is CATSRGSGGLRNEKLFF. CDR3 DNA sequence: TGTGCCACCAGCAGAGGGTCGGGCGGACTCCGTAATGAAAAACTGTTTTTT.

This rearrangement joins TRBV6-5 to TRBJ2-5; D is perhaps TRBD1 (5 bases). Germline V gene lookup returns CDR1 MNHEY and CDR2 SVGAGI. This CDR3 is built from 14 residues. V shed 8 bases and J shed 1 base, with 14 bases lying between them. CDR3 in DNA: TGTGCCAGCTCCACCATAGGGGTCCAAGAGACCCAGTACTTC. Its translation is CASSTIGVQETQYF.

The chain is built from TRBV2 and TRBJ2-1, with TRBD2 identical over 10 bases. Germline V gene sequence: CDR1 SNHLY, CDR2 FYNNEI. This CDR3 region has 18 residues. V shed 7 bases and J 1 base; nucleotides not matched to a gene: 13. This chain's CDR3 is CASKLSEAGGPSYNEQFF. DNA for the CDR3: TGTGCCAGCAAGTTGAGTGAAGCGGGGGGGCCGTCCTACAATGAGCAGTTCTTC.

This clone was seen only a few times. J is TRBJ1-5 and V is TRBV6-5, with TRBD1 as a possible D gene (5 bases). CDR3 length: 12 residues. The germline CDR1 and CDR2 sequences are MNHEY and SVGAGI. Trimming stripped 5 bases from V and 9 bases from J, with 11 bases between. CDR3: CASSTGSVPQHF. CDR3 nucleotides: TGTGCCAGCAGTACAGGTTCCGTGCCCCAGCATTTT.

This clone was seen once. This chain's CDR3 is CAAQTGSEQYF. The CDR3 region has the DNA TGTGCCGCCCAAACAGGGAGCGAGCAGTACTTC. The chain combines TRBV25-1 with TRBJ2-7; possible D gene TRBD1, 6 bases. From germline, CDR1 is MGHDK and CDR2 SYGVNS. With 11 bases removed from V and 6 bases from J, the gap between germline ends came to 14 bases. The CDR3 sequence is 11 residues long.

The chain carries TRBV5-4 and TRBJ2-1, with D possibly matching TRBD2 (6 bases). Germline V CDR1 and CDR2: SGHNT, YYREEE (reference sequence). This CDR3 comprises 14 residues. V lost 1 base and J 9 bases, leaving 14 bases between the germline ends. The CDR3 region has the DNA TGTGCCAGCAGCTTGTTCGGGAGTTGGGGTGAGCAGTTCTTC. This gives the protein CASSLFGSWGEQFF.

V and J are TRBV7-9 and TRBJ2-2; 7 positions agree with TRBD1. Germline CDR1 and CDR2: SEHNR and FQNEAQ (reference sequence). V shed 7 bases, J shed 4 bases, and the junction held 12 bases outside the gene matches. This CDR3 contains 16 residues. The CDR3 here is CASTEVGGKGTGELFF. The DNA of the CDR3 is TGTGCCAGCACCGAAGTAGGGGGCAAGGGCACCGGGGAGCTGTTTTTT.